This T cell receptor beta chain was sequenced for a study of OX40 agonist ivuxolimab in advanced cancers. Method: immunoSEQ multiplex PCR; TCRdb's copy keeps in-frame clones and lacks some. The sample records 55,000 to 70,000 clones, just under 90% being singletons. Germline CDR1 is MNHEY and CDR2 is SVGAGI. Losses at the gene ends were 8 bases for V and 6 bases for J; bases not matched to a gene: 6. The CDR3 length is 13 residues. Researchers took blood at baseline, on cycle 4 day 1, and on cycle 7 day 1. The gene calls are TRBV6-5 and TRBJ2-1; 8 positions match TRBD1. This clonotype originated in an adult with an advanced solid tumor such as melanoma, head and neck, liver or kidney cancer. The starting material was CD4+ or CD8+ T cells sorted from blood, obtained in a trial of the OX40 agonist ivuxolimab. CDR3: CASQRQGFNEQFF. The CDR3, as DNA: TGTGCCAGCCAGAGACAGGGGTTCAATGAGCAGTTCTTC.